Shown below are 10 T cell receptor beta chains from a single sample sequenced in a study of T-cell memory formation after mild COVID-19 (dated by TCRdb to about 2021). The protocol used for the library was 5' RACE. Sequenced using an Illumina NovaSeq 6000. The public reads were reanalyzed by TCRdb: fastp trimming at Q25, MiXCR alignment, in-frame beta chains only. Entries are consolidated by CDR3 protein sequence, retaining the most common genes and DNA. This sample has about 150,000 distinct CDR3 sequences in its table, and about 25% of those were observed once. The top ten clonotypes cover roughly a quarter of the sample. The sample comprised PBMCs or a T cell subset sorted from them (not recorded which). The receptors originated from an adult woman who had mild COVID-19 (a few samples of this study predate the infection). The sample titles of this study are shuffled in the database, so cell type and time point are left out; the donor was told from shared clones.

The chain has TRBV20-1 and TRBJ1-3, with unresolved D. Germline CDR1 DFQATT, CDR2 SNEGSKA (reference sequence). V lost 3 bases, J lost 0 bases, and 18 bases lay in between. The CDR3 runs 17 residues. CDR3: CSASVLLVRLSGNTIYF. CDR3 nucleotides: TGCAGTGCTAGTGTCCTCCTTGTGCGGCTCTCTGGAAACACCATATATTTT.

This clonotype was observed a handful of times. The chain couples TRBV7-2 to TRBJ2-6, with D perhaps assigned TRBD1 or TRBD2 (5 bases each). Deletions cut 0 bases from V and 0 bases from J, with 9 bases between. CDR1 and CDR2 from the germline V gene are SGHTA and FQGNSA. CDR3 length equals 17 residues. The CDR3: CASSLAPGHSGANVLTF. The CDR3, as DNA: TGTGCCAGCAGCTTAGCGCCGGGGCACTCTGGGGCCAACGTCCTGACTTTC.

This clonotype was seen more than once but under ten times. The chain carries TRBV19 and TRBJ2-6, with TRBD1 matching 7 bases. Unmatched junction bases numbered 5, after V lost 3 bases and J lost 0 bases. Germline CDR1 reads LNHDA; CDR2 reads SQIVND (reference sequence). The CDR3 extends over 17 amino acids. The CDR3 sequence: CASSIIEGASGANVLTF. The CDR3 bases are TGTGCCAGTAGTATCATTGAGGGGGCCTCTGGGGCCAACGTCCTGACTTTC.

This chain connects TRBV5-1 to TRBJ2-6, with 11 bases matching TRBD1. Germline CDR1 and CDR2: SGHRS and YFSETQ. This CDR3 comprises 17 residues. The J segment lost 2 bases and the V segment lost 4 bases, leaving 5 bases of the junction unmatched. The CDR3, as DNA: TGCGCCAGCAGCCCCGGGACAGGGGGAACTGGGGCCAACGTCCTGACTTTC. Its translation is CASSPGTGGTGANVLTF.

The J gene is TRBJ2-5, the V gene TRBV5-1; D unresolved. This CDR3 spans 14 amino acids. V lost 1 base to trimming and J lost 1 base, with 8 bases between them. In germline, CDR1 is SGHRS, CDR2 YFSETQ. The CDR3 bases are TGCGCCAGCAGCTTGTCGGTCTCCCAAGAGACCCAGTACTTC. Its translation is CASSLSVSQETQYF.

In its sample, this clonotype was seen many times. The V and J genes are TRBV4-1 and TRBJ2-7; D is ambiguous. Germline V lookup: CDR1 MGHRA, CDR2 YSYEKL. V shed 5 bases and J shed 2 bases, with 16 bases lying between them. CDR3 length: 15 amino acids. The CDR3 coding sequence is TGCGCCAGCAGCTCCGAAATATCCGGCGCCTACGAGCAGTACTTC. It encodes CASSSEISGAYEQYF.

The genes are TRBV4-1 and TRBJ2-7, with 11 bases identical to TRBD1. After removal of 4 bases from V and 6 bases from J, the junction contained 11 bases not matched to a gene. Germline CDR1 reads MGHRA; CDR2 reads YSYEKL. This CDR3 comprises 16 residues. The CDR3 is CASSRSAGTGGIEQYF. The DNA for the CDR3 is TGCGCCAGCAGCCGCTCCGCCGGGACAGGGGGAATCGAGCAGTACTTC.

V and J are TRBV7-6 and TRBJ2-6, with 9 bases lining up with TRBD1. Germline V gene lookup returns CDR1 SGHVS and CDR2 FNYEAQ. The CDR3 covers 19 residues. The trim removed 1 base at V and 0 bases at J, leaving 7 bases unmatched. The CDR3 sequence is CASSLELTGGHSGANVLTF. CDR3 DNA: TGTGCCAGCAGCTTAGAACTGACAGGGGGGCACTCTGGGGCCAACGTCCTGACTTTC.

This sequence joins TRBV5-1 and TRBJ2-1; 13 nucleotides agree with TRBD2. Unmatched junction bases numbered 4, after V lost 4 bases and J lost 0 bases. The CDR3 sequence is 17 residues long. The germline gives CDR1 SGHRS, CDR2 YFSETQ. The CDR3 spells CASSPGLAGVSYNEQFF. The CDR3 nucleotides are TGCGCCAGCAGCCCCGGACTAGCGGGAGTCTCCTACAATGAGCAGTTCTTC.

This clonotype was counted a few times. V usage is TRBV6-5 and J usage is TRBJ1-5; D perhaps matches TRBD1 (5 bases). The CDR3 is 15 residues long. V shed 6 bases and J shed 2 bases, with 14 bases lying between them. CDR1 is MNHEY and CDR2 is SVGAGI in the germline V gene. CDR3 bases: TGTGCCAGCAGGAGTGCAGGGTACGGCAATCAGCCCCAGCATTTT. Its protein product is CASRSAGYGNQPQHF.